The T cell receptor (beta chain) under discussion was sequenced for a study of neurological immune-mediated disorders. Study-wide results and caveats: The greatest degree of TCR clonal expansion was observed in HTLV-1-associated myelopathy, with the lowest in multiple sclerosis, below that of healthy controls.

Synthesis of cDNA used 5'RACE (with 10-nucleotide random UMIs). TCRdb used MiXCR to reprocess the 5' RACE reads, holding one entry per CDR3 protein. The top ten hold under 25% of the sample, which has 25,000 to 35,000 distinct CDR3 sequences, approximately 4.5% seen once. This CDR3 has 14 residues. Trimming pared 2 bases from V and 4 bases from J, leaving 12 bases between. Among the participants, healthy controls were blood bank volunteers in Maryland, USA. Unsorted libraries were prepared from 2 million PBMCs that had been stored at -80 C. Many counts were recorded for this clonotype. The antigen remains undetermined. A much larger clone lies one base from this, so it may be a read error.

Source material: PBMCs. The clonotype comes from a man in his late teens or twenties in good health. The chain combines TRBV12-3 or TRBV12-4 with TRBJ2-7; tentatively, D is TRBD1 (7 bases). Here the CDR3 reads CASSLSAGGYEQYF. CDR3 sequence (DNA): TGTGCCAGCAGTTTATCCGCAGGGGGGTACGAGCAGTACTTC.